These 20 T cell receptor beta chains originate from one sample sequenced in a study of spatial heterogeneity in lung cancer (dated by TCRdb to between 2018 and 2020). Overall study results and their limits: The tumor nonsynonymous mutation count correlated with the number of expanded intratumoral alpha and beta TCRs.

This specimen's time point label, per the study, means: sample taken at primary tumor resection. For these receptors, no antigen is known. Library preparation employed 5' RACE. The sequencer was a NextSeq 500. In TCRdb, the public reads were trimmed at Q25 with fastp and aligned with MiXCR, with productive beta chains retained. Entries that share a CDR3 protein sequence are merged under the most common genes and DNA. Recorded for this sample are about 5,600 distinct CDR3 sequences; roughly 8% of them occurred a single time. Around 28% of the sample comes from the top ten. The sample was lung tumor tissue, taken at surgery. These receptors came from a female donor with early-stage non-small cell lung cancer.

By its share, this clonotype is medium-sized. A library prepared for alpha chains yielded this beta chain as an off-target read; its size is of little meaning. The J gene is TRBJ2-3, the V gene TRBV7-2, with 11 bases identical to TRBD2. V lost 5 bases and J lost 6; bases outside the gene matches: 13. Germline CDR1 and CDR2: SGHTA and FQGNSA. The CDR3 extends over 17 amino acids. CDR3 sequence: CASSPLTSGTRTDTQYF. CDR3 nucleotide sequence: TGTGCCAGCAGCCCGTTGACTAGCGGGACTAGAACCGATACGCAGTATTTT.

This clonotype was counted ten times or more. This beta chain slipped into a library made for alpha chains as a stray read, so its size is not meaningful. The V and J genes are TRBV7-9 and TRBJ2-7; possible D gene TRBD2, 6 bases. Deletions cut 3 bases from V and 3 bases from J, with 6 bases between. Germline CDR1 SEHNR, CDR2 FQNEAQ (reference sequence). CDR3 length equals 12 residues. CDR3 amino acids: CASSLDYYEQYF. CDR3 bases: TGTGCCAGCAGCTTGGACTACTACGAGCAGTACTTC.

This clonotype was detected many times. Within a library made for alpha chains, this beta chain is off target, and its count is uninformative. The chain couples TRBV28 to TRBJ2-7, with unresolved D. Germline CDR1 is MDHEN and CDR2 is SYDVKM. This CDR3 comprises 14 residues. With 4 bases removed from V and 3 bases from J, the gap between germline ends came to 13 bases. CDR3 in DNA: TGTGCCAGCAGTTCCCCCGAGCAGTACTACGAGCAGTACTTC. Protein sequence: CASSSPEQYYEQYF.

This clonotype was recorded many times. This beta chain is a stray read from a library made for alpha chains; its abundance is not meaningful. CDR3 protein: CSARGDLNTGELFF. CDR3 coding DNA: TGCAGTGCTAGAGGGGACTTGAACACCGGGGAGCTGTTTTTT. The rearrangement links TRBV20-1 to TRBJ2-2; TRBD2 is a possible D gene (6 bases). CDR3 size: 14 residues. CDR1 DFQATT and CDR2 SNEGSKA come from the germline V gene (reference sequence). Deletions cut 1 base from V and 1 base from J, with 7 bases between.

Details on this clonotype: The library was designed around alpha chains, so this beta chain is a stray read whose abundance carries little weight. V and J are TRBV2 and TRBJ2-3, with a tentative D call TRBD1 (6 bases). In germline, CDR1 is SNHLY, CDR2 FYNNEI. The CDR3 extends over 15 amino acids. Trimming removed 1 base from V and 0 bases from J, with 8 bases in between. The CDR3 spells CASSEDRASTDTQYF. CDR3 nucleotides: TGTGCCAGCAGTGAAGACAGGGCGAGCACAGATACGCAGTATTTT.

This clonotype is medium-sized in the sample. A library made for alpha chains picked up this beta chain off target, so its size means little. The chain joins TRBV7-2 to TRBJ2-3; D not resolved. Germline-derived CDR1 and CDR2 are SGHTA and FQGNSA. The CDR3 runs to 13 residues. The germline V and J ends were trimmed by 5 bases and 7 bases, with 13 bases remaining between them. The CDR3 sequence: CASSPYGGNTQYF. CDR3 in DNA: TGTGCCAGCAGCCCATACGGTGGAAATACGCAGTATTTT.

This clonotype has ten or more counts. This beta chain slipped into a library made for alpha chains as a stray read, so its size is not meaningful. This sequence joins TRBV6-2 or TRBV6-3 and TRBJ2-7; no clear D. The germline V and J ends were trimmed by 0 bases and 0 bases, with 9 bases remaining between them. The CDR3 spans 15 residues. Germline V gene sequence: CDR1 MNHEY, CDR2 SVGEGT. The CDR3 DNA sequence: TGTGCCAGCAGTTACTCGACCCCGAGCTCCTACGAGCAGTACTTC. It specifies CASSYSTPSSYEQYF.

This clonotype occurred many times. The library was built for alpha chains, so this beta chain is an off-target read and its size means little. CDR3 in DNA: TGTGCCACCAGTGAGGACCTCGCGGGAGGGCTGGATACGCAGTATTTT. Protein: CATSEDLAGGLDTQYF. The chain carries TRBV24-1 and TRBJ2-3; 9 bases match TRBD2. Looked up from germline, CDR1 is KGHDR and CDR2 is SFDVKD. The length of the CDR3 is 16 residues. V lost 4 bases, J lost 6 bases, and 10 bases stayed unmatched.

This clonotype was counted at least ten times. This beta chain was picked up by a library intended for alpha chains and is off target, so its count carries little meaning. V and J are TRBV12-3 or TRBV12-4 and TRBJ1-1, with 11 bases identical to TRBD1. V trimming: 1 base; J trimming: 4 bases; junction bases outside the gene matches: 8. This CDR3 region has 17 residues. The CDR3 reads CASSLVTGTGGSTEAFF. The CDR3 bases are TGTGCCAGCAGTTTAGTCACCGGGACAGGGGGGTCCACTGAAGCTTTCTTT.

This clonotype was seen repeatedly, ten times or more. With the library built for alpha chains, this beta chain is off target and its frequency is not meaningful. This chain uses TRBV7-2 with TRBJ2-3, with TRBD2 matching 13 bases. CDR1 SGHTA and CDR2 FQGNSA come from the germline V gene. This CDR3 is 16 amino acids long. Unmatched junction bases numbered 5, after V lost 4 bases and J lost 4 bases. CDR3 in DNA: TGTGCCAGCAGCTCAGGGACTAGCGGGGTGTCAGATACGCAGTATTTT. Protein: CASSSGTSGVSDTQYF. The full variable domain, its missing parts supplied by reference TRBV7-2 and TRBJ2-3, is GAGVSQSPSNKVTEKGKDVELRCDPISGHTALYWYRQSLGQGLEFLIYFQGNSAPDKSGLPSDRFSAERTGGSVSTLTIQRTQQEDSAVYLCASSSGTSGVSDTQYFGPGTRLTVL.

As to this clonotype: Since it is a stray read in a library aimed at alpha chains, this beta chain has a size that is not meaningful. The CDR3 sequence is CASSQAGWRTDTQYF. In nucleotides, the CDR3 is TGTGCCAGCAGCCAGGCGGGGTGGCGTACAGATACGCAGTATTTT. The rearrangement uses TRBV14 and TRBJ2-3; D is perhaps TRBD2 (6 bases). The V and J ends lost 3 bases and 3 bases respectively, with 13 bases between them. Germline CDR1 SGHDN, CDR2 FVKESK. CDR3 size: 15 residues.

This clonotype was counted ten times or more. The size of this beta chain means little, since it is a stray read in a library made for alpha chains. The rearrangement links TRBV5-5 to TRBJ2-5; TRBD2 matches 14 bases. Germline trimming cut 4 bases from V and 1 base from J; bases unmatched to any gene: 9. This CDR3 has 18 amino acids. Germline-derived CDR1 and CDR2 are SGHKS and YYEKEE (reference sequence). The CDR3 protein is CASSPGTSGSPAQETQYF. For the CDR3, the DNA is TGTGCCAGCAGCCCCGGGACTAGCGGGAGTCCGGCCCAAGAGACCCAGTACTTC.

By share, this clonotype counts as medium-sized. Since it is a stray read in a library aimed at alpha chains, this beta chain has a size that is not meaningful. V is TRBV20-1 and J is TRBJ2-3; no clear D. V was clipped by 3 bases and J by 1 base, with 11 bases between them. The CDR3 has 14 residues. Looked up from germline, CDR1 is DFQATT and CDR2 is SNEGSKA (reference sequence). Here the CDR3 reads CSASLMGGTDTQYF. The CDR3 coding sequence is TGCAGTGCTAGTCTCATGGGTGGCACAGATACGCAGTATTTT.

This clonotype was detected ten times or more. Because this beta chain is a stray read in a library intended to capture alpha chains, its abundance should not be given much weight. This rearrangement joins TRBV5-4 to TRBJ2-6; D uncertain. This CDR3 has 16 amino acids. Per germline, CDR1 SGHNT and CDR2 YYREEE (reference sequence). With 2 bases removed from V and 0 bases from J, the gap between germline ends came to 9 bases. CDR3 sequence (DNA): TGTGCCAGCAGCTTTGACACCCGCTCTGGGGCCAACGTCCTGACTTTC. Its protein is CASSFDTRSGANVLTF.

Within the sample, this clonotype is medium-sized (0.01 to 0.1%). This beta chain is a stray read from a library made for alpha chains; its abundance is not meaningful. The rearrangement joins TRBV5-1 to TRBJ1-2; 7 bases are a match to TRBD1. CDR3 length equals 15 residues. After removal of 4 bases from V and 1 base from J, the junction contained 7 bases not matched to a gene. Germline CDR1 reads SGHRS; CDR2 reads YFSETQ. The CDR3 protein is CASSPRDRVNYGYTF. The CDR3 DNA reads as TGCGCCAGCAGCCCCCGGGACAGAGTTAACTATGGCTACACCTTC.

In this sample, this clonotype is medium-sized. This beta chain is a stray read from a library made for alpha chains; its abundance is not meaningful. The chain employs TRBV6-5 and TRBJ2-5; D could derive from TRBD1 or TRBD2 (5 bases each). Germline loops: CDR1 MNHEY, CDR2 SVGAGI. The CDR3 totals 14 residues. Deletions cut 2 bases from V and 4 bases from J, with 11 bases between. The CDR3 protein is CASSYAPGRETQYF. CDR3 nucleotides: TGTGCCAGCAGTTACGCCCCGGGGCGAGAGACCCAGTACTTC.

This clonotype was counted many times. This beta chain is an off-target read within a library intended for alpha chains, so its frequency means little. The chain is built from TRBV7-2 and TRBJ2-2, with D possibly called TRBD1 or TRBD2 (5 bases each). The germline V and J ends were trimmed by 1 base and 0 bases, with 6 bases remaining between them. The germline CDR1 and CDR2 sequences are SGHTA and FQGNSA. This CDR3 has 15 amino acids. CDR3 protein: CASSLGGANTGELFF. The CDR3 nucleotides read TGTGCCAGCAGCTTAGGAGGGGCGAACACCGGGGAGCTGTTTTTT.

As regards this clonotype: The library was built for alpha chains, so this beta chain is an off-target read and its size means little. The chain joins TRBV12-3 or TRBV12-4 to TRBJ1-5; 7 nucleotides line up with TRBD1. This CDR3 has 15 amino acids. V was clipped by 5 bases and J by 0 bases; unmatched bases: 4. The CDR3 reads CASSKTGISNQPQHF. Written as DNA, the CDR3 is TGTGCCAGCAGTAAGACAGGGATTAGCAATCAGCCCCAGCATTTT.

As for this clonotype: With the library built for alpha chains, this beta chain is off target and its frequency is not meaningful. CDR3 coding DNA: TGTGCCAGCAGTAGACTTGGACTGGGCCAAGAGACCCAGTACTTC. Protein product: CASSRLGLGQETQYF. The V gene is TRBV6-5, the J gene TRBJ2-5; TRBD2 is a possible D gene (5 bases). V was shortened by 5 bases and J by 1 base, with 14 bases between the two germline ends. Per germline, CDR1 MNHEY and CDR2 SVGAGI. CDR3 length: 15 amino acids.

In this sample, this clonotype turned up once. This beta chain is a stray sequence in a library constructed for alpha chains; its clone size is not meaningful. The chain is built from TRBV5-1 and TRBJ1-2, with TRBD1 as a possible D gene (5 bases). V lost 7 bases and J lost 1, with 8 bases in between. The CDR3 spans 12 residues. Germline V gene sequence: CDR1 SGHRS, CDR2 YFSETQ. The CDR3 DNA sequence: TGCGCCAGCGGGGGGAATAACTATGGCTACACCTTC. It codes for CASGGNNYGYTF. The variable domain in full, with the rest retrieved from reference TRBV5-1 and TRBJ1-2, is KAGVTQTPRYLIKTRGQQVTLSCSPISGHRSVSWYQQTPGQGLQFLFEYFSETQRNKGNFPGRFSGRQFSNSRSEMNVSTLELGDSALYLCASGGNNYGYTFGSGTRLTVV.